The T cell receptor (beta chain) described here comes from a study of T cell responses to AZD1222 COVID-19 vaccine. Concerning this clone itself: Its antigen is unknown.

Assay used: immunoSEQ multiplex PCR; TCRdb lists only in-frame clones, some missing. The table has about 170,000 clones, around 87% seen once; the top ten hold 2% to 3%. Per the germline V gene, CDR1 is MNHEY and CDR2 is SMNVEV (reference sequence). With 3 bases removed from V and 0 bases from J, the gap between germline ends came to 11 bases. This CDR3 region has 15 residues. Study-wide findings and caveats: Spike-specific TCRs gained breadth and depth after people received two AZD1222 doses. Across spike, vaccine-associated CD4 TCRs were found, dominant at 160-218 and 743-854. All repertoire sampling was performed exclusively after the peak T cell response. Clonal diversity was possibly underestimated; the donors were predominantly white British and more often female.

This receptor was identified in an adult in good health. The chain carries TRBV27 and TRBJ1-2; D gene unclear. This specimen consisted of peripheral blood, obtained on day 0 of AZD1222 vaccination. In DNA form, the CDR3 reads TGTGCCAGCAGTTTTCGATTGGGTACTAACTATGGCTACACCTTC. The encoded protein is CASSFRLGTNYGYTF.